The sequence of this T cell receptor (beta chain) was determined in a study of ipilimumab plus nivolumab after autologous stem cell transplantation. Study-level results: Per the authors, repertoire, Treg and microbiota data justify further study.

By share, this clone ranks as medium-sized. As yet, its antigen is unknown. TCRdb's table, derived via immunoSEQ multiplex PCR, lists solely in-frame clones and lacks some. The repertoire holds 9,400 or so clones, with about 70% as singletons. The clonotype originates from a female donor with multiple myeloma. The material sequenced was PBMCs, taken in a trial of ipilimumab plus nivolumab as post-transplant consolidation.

The CDR3 spells CASSSRGQGQYF. In DNA form, the CDR3 reads TGCGCCAGCAGTTCCAGGGGGCAAGGGCAGTACTTC. The chain joins TRBV10-1 to TRBJ2-7; TRBD1 matches at 8 bases. CDR1 and CDR2 (germline): WNHNN, SYGVQD (reference sequence). V was clipped by 5 bases and J by 9 bases; unmatched bases: 6. The CDR3 runs 12 residues.